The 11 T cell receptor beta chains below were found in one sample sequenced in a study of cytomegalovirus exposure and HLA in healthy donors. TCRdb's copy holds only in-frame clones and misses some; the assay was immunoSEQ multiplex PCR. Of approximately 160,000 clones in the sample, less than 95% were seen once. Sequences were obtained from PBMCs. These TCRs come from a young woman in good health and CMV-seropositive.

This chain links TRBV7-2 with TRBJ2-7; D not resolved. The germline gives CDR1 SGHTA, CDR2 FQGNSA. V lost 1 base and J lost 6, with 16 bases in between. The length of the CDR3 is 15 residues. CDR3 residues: CASSLVHPLAPEQYF. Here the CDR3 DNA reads TGTGCCAGCAGCTTAGTCCACCCTCTGGCCCCCGAGCAGTACTTC.

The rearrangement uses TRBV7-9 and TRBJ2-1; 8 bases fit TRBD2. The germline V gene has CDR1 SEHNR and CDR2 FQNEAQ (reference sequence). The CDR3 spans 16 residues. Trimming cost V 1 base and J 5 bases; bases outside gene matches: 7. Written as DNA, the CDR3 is TGTGCCAGCAGCTTAGGGGGACTAGGGATGAACAATGAGCAGTTCTTC. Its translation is CASSLGGLGMNNEQFF.

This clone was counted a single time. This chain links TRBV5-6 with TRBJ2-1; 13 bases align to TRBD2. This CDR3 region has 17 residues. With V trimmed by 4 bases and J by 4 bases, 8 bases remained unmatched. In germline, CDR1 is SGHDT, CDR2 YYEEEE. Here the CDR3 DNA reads TGTGCCAGCAGCCGGACTAGCGGGAGTCTTAGTTACAATGAGCAGTTCTTC. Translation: CASSRTSGSLSYNEQFF.

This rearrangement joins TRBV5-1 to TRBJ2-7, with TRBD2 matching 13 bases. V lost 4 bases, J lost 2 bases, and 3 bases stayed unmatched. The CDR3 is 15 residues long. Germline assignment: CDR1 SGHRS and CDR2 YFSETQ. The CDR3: CASSLGTSGAYEQYF. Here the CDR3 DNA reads TGCGCCAGCAGCCTCGGGACTAGCGGGGCCTACGAGCAGTACTTC. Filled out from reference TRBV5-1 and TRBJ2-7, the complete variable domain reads KAGVTQTPRYLIKTRGQQVTLSCSPISGHRSVSWYQQTPGQGLQFLFEYFSETQRNKGNFPGRFSGRQFSNSRSEMNVSTLELGDSALYLCASSLGTSGAYEQYFGPGTRLTVT.

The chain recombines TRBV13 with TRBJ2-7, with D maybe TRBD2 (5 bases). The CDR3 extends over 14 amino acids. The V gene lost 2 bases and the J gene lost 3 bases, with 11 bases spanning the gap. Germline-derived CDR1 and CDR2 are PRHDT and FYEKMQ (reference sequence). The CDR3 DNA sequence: TGTGCCAGCAGCTTAAGGCTAGCCCTCTACGAGCAGTACTTC. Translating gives CASSLRLALYEQYF.

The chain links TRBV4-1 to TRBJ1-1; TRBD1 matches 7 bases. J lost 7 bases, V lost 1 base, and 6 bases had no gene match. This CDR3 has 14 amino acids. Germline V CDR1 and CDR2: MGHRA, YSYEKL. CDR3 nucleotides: TGCGCCAGCAGCCAAGTAGGGGGCTCGGGTGAAGCTTTCTTT. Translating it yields CASSQVGGSGEAFF.

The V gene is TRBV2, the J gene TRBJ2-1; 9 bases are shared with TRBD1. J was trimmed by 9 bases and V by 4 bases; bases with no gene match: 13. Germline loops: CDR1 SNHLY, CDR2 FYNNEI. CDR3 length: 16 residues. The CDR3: CASSGGPPGQGLEQFF. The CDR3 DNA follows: TGTGCCAGCAGTGGAGGGCCCCCGGGACAGGGACTTGAGCAGTTCTTC.

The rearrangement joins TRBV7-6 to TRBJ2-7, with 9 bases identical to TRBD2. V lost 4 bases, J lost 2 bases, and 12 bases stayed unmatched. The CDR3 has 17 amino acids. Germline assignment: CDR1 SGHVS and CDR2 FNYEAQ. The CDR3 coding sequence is TGTGCCAGCAGCTACGGCCCCCCTAGCGGGGCAACCTACGAGCAGTACTTC. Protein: CASSYGPPSGATYEQYF.

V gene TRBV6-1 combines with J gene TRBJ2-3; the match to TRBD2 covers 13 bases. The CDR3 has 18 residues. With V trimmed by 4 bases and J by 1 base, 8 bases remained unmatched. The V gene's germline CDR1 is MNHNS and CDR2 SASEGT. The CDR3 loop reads CASSAFKGTSGGTDTQYF. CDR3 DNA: TGTGCCAGCAGTGCCTTCAAAGGGACTAGCGGGGGCACAGATACGCAGTATTTT.

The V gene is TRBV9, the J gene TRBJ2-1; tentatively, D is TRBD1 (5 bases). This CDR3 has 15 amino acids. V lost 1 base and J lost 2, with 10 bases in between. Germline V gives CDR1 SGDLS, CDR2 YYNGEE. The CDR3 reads CASSVSGAPYNEQFF. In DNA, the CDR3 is TGTGCCAGCAGCGTAAGTGGGGCCCCCTACAATGAGCAGTTCTTC. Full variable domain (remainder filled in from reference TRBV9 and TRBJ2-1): DSGVTQTPKHLITATGQRVTLRCSPRSGDLSVYWYQQSLDQGLQFLIQYYNGEERAKGNILERFSAQQFPDLHSELNLSSLELGDSALYFCASSVSGAPYNEQFFGPGTRLTVL.

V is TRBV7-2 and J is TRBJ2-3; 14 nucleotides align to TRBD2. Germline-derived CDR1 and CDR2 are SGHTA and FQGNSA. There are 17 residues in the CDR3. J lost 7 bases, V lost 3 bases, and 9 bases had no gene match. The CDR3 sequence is CASSFQGLAGVGNTQYF. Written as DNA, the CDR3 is TGTGCCAGCAGCTTCCAGGGACTAGCGGGAGTAGGGAATACGCAGTATTTT.